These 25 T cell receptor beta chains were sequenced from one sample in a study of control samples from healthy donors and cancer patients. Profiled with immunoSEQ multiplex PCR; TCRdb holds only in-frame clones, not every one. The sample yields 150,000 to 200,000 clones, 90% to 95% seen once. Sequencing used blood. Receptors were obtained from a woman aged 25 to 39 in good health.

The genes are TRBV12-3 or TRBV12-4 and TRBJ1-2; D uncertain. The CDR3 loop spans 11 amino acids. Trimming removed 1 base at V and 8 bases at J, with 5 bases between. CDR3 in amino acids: CASSLVGGYTF. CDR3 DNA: TGTGCCAGCAGTTTAGTAGGGGGCTACACCTTC.

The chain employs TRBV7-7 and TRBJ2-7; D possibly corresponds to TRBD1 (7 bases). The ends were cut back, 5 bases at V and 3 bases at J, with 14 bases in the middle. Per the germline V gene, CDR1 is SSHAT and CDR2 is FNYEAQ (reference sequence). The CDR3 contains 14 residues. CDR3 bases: TGTGCCAGCAGCCCAGGGGGAGGAAACTACGAGCAGTACTTC. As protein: CASSPGGGNYEQYF. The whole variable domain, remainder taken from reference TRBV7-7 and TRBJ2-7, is GAGVSQSPRYKVTKRGQDVTLRCDPISSHATLYWYQQALGQGPEFLTYFNYEAQPDKSGLPSDRFSAERPEGSISTLTIQRTEQRDSAMYRCASSPGGGNYEQYFGPGTRLTVT.

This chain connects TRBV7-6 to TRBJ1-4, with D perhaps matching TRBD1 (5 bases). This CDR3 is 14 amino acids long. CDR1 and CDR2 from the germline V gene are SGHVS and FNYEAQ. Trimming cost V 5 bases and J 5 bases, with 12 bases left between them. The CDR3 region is CASSAGTANEKLFF. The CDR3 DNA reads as TGTGCCAGCAGCGCCGGGACCGCCAATGAAAAACTGTTTTTT.

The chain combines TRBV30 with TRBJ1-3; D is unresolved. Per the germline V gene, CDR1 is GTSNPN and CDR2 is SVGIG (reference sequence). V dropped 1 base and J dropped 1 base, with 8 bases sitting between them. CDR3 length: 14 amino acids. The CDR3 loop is CAWSAGESGNTIYF. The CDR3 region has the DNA TGTGCCTGGAGTGCCGGAGAATCTGGAAACACCATATATTTT.

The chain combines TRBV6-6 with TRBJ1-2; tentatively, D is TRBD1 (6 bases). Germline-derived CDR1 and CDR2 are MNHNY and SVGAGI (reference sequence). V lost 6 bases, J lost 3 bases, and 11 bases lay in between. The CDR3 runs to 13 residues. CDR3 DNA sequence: TGTGCCAGCAGCACCCGACAGGACTATGGCTACACCTTC. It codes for CASSTRQDYGYTF.

The CDR3 DNA reads as TGTGCCAGCAGCGACCTACTCCGGGACTCTTCCTACGAGCAGTACTTC. This codes for CASSDLLRDSSYEQYF. This sequence joins TRBV7-2 and TRBJ2-7; tentative D call: TRBD2 (6 bases). V was cut by 5 bases and J by 1 base, with 18 bases left in between. Germline V lookup: CDR1 SGHTA, CDR2 FQGNSA. There are 16 residues in the CDR3.

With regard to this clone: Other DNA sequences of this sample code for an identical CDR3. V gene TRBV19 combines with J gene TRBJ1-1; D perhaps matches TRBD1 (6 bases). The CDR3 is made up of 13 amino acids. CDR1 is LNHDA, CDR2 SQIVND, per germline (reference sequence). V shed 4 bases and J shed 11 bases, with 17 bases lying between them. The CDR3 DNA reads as TGTGCCAGTAGTACGACAGGAGGAGGTGAGGCTTTCTTT. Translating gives CASSTTGGGEAFF.

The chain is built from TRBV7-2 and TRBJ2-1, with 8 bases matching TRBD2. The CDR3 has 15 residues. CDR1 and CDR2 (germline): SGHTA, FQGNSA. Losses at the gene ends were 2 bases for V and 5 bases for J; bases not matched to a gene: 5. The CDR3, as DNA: TGTGCCAGCAGCTTAAAGTTAGCGGGGAACAATGAGCAGTTCTTC. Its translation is CASSLKLAGNNEQFF.

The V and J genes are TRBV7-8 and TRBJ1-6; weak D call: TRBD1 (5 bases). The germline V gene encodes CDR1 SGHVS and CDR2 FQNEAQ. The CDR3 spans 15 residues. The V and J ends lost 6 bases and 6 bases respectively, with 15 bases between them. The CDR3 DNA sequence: TGTGCCAGCAGAGAAGACAGTTCGGGTAATTCACCCCTCCACTTT. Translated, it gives CASREDSSGNSPLHF.

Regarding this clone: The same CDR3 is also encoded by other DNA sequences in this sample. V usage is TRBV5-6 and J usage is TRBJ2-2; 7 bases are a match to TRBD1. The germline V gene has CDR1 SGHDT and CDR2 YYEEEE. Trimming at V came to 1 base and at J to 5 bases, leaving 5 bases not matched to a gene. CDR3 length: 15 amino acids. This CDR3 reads CASSLRQGRTGELFF. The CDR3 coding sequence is TGTGCCAGCAGCTTGAGACAGGGTCGGACCGGGGAGCTGTTTTTT.

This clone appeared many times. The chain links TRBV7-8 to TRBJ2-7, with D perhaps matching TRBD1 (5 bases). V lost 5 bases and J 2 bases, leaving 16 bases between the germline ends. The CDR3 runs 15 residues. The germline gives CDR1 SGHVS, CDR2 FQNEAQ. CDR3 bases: TGTGCCAGCAGCCCCTCCCGGACAAGGGCCTACGAGCAGTACTTC. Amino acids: CASSPSRTRAYEQYF.

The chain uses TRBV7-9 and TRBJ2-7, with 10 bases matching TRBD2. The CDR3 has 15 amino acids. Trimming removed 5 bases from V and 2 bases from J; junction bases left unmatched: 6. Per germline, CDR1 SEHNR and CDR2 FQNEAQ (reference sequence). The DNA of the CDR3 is TGTGCCAGCAGCCCCCGGACTAGCGGACCCTACGAGCAGTACTTC. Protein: CASSPRTSGPYEQYF.

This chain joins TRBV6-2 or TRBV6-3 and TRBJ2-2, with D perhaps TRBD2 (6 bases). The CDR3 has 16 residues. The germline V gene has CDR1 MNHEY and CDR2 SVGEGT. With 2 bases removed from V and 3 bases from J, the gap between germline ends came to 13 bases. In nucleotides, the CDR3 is TGTGCCAGCAGTTACGGAGGGAGATCGTACACCGGGGAGCTGTTTTTT. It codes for CASSYGGRSYTGELFF.

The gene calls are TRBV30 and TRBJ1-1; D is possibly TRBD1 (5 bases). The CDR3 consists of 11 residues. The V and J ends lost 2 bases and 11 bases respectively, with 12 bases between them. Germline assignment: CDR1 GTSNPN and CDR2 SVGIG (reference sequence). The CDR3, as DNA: TGTGCCTGGAGTCCCCAGGGTGGCGCTTTCTTT. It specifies CAWSPQGGAFF.

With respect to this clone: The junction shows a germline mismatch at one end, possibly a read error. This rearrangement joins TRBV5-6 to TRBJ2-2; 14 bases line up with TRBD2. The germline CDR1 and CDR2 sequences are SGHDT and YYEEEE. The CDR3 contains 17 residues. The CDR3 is CASSSGTSGSHTGELFF. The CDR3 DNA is TGTGCCAGCAGCTCCGGGACTAGCGGGAGTCACACCGGAGAGCTGTTTTTT.

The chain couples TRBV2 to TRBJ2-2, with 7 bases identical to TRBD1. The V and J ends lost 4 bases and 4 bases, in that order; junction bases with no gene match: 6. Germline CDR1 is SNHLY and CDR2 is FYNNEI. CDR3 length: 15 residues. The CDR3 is CASSGLQGSTGELFF. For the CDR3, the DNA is TGTGCCAGCAGTGGTTTACAGGGGAGCACCGGGGAGCTGTTTTTT.

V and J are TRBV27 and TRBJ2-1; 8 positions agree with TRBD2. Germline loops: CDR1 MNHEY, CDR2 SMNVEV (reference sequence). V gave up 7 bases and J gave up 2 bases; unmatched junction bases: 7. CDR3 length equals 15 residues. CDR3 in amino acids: CASTRAGVTYNEQFF. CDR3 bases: TGTGCCAGCACCCGAGCGGGGGTAACCTACAATGAGCAGTTCTTC.

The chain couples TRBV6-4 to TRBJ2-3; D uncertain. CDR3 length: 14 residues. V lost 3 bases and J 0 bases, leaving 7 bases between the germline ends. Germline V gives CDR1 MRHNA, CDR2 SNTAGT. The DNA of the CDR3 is TGTGCCAGCAGTGATGGATCTAGCACAGATACGCAGTATTTT. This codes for CASSDGSSTDTQYF.

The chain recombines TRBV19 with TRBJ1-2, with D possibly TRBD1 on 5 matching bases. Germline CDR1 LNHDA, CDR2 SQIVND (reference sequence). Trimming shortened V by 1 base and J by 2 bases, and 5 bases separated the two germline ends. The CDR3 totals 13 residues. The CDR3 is CASSIAGNYGYTF. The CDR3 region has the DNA TGTGCCAGTAGTATAGCAGGGAACTATGGCTACACCTTC.

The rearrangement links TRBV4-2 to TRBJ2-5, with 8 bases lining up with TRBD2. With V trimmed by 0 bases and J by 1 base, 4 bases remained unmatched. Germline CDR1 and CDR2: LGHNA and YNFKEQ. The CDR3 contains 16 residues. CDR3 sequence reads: CASSQDHRGGQETQYF. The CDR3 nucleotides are TGTGCCAGCAGCCAAGATCATCGGGGGGGCCAAGAGACCCAGTACTTC.

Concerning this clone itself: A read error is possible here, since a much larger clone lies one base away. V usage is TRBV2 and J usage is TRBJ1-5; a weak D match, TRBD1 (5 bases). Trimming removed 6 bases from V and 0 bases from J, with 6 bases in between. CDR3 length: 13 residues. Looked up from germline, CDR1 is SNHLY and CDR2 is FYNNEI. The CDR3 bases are TGTGCCAGCAGCGACAGTAGCAATCAGCCCCAGCATTTT. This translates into CASSDSSNQPQHF.

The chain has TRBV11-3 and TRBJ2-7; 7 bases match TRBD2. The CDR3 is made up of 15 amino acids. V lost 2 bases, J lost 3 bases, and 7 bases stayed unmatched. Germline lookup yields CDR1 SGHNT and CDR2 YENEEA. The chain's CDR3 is CASSLRGGDGYEQYF. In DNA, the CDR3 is TGTGCCAGCAGCTTACGGGGAGGGGATGGCTACGAGCAGTACTTC. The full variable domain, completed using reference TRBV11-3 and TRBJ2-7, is EAGVVQSPRYKIIEKKQPVAFWCNPISGHNTLYWYLQNLGQGPELLIRYENEEAVDDSQLPKDRFSAERLKGVDSTLKIQPAELGDSAVYLCASSLRGGDGYEQYFGPGTRLTVT.

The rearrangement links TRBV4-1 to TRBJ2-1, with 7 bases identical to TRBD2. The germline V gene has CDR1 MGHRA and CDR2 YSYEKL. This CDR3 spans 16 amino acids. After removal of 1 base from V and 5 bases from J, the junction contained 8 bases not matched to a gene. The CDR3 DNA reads TGCGCCAGCAGCCAAGGATTGCGGGGGAGGAACAATGAGCAGTTCTTC. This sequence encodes CASSQGLRGRNNEQFF.

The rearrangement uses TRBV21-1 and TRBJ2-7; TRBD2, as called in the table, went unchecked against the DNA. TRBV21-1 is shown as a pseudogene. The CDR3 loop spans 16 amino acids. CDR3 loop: CASSKGGRGLPYEQYF. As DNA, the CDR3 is TGTGCCAGCAGCAAAGGGGGGCGGGGGCTTCCCTACGAGCAGTACTTC.

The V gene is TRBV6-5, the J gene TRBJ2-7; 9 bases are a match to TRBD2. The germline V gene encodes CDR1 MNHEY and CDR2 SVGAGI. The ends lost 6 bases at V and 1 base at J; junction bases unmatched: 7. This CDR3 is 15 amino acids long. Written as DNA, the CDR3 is TGTGCCAGCAGACTTACTAGCGGGCATTCCTACGAGCAGTACTTC. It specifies CASRLTSGHSYEQYF.